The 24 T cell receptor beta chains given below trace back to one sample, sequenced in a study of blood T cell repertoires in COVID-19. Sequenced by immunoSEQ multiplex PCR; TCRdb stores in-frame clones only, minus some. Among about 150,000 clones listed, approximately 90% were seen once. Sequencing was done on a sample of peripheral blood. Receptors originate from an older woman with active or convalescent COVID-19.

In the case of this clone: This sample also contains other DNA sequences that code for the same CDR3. The CDR3 region is CATSRDRGAEKLFF. The CDR3 nucleotides read TGTGCCACCAGCAGAGATCGAGGCGCGGAAAAACTGTTTTTT. This chain joins TRBV15 and TRBJ1-4; D not resolved. This CDR3 spans 14 amino acids. Germline lookup yields CDR1 LNHNV and CDR2 YYDKDF (reference sequence). The V gene lost 0 bases and the J gene lost 8 bases, with 10 bases spanning the gap.

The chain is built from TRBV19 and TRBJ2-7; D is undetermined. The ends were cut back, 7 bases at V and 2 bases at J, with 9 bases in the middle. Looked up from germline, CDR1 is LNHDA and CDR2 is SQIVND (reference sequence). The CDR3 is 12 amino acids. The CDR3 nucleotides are TGTGCCAGTAAGCCTAACCCCTACGAGCAGTACTTC. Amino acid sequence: CASKPNPYEQYF.

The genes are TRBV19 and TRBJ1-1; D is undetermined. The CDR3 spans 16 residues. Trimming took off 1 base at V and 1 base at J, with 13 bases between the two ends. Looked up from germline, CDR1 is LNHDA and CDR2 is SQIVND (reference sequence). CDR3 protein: CASSIVLEGPNTEAFF. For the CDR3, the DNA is TGTGCCAGTAGTATAGTTCTAGAGGGTCCGAACACTGAAGCTTTCTTT.

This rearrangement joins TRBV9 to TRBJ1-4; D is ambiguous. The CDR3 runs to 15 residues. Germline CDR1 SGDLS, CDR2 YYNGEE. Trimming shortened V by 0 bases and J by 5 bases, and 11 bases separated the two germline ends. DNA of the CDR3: TGTGCCAGCAGCGTAGCCGCAGGACTGAATGAAAAACTGTTTTTT. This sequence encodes CASSVAAGLNEKLFF.

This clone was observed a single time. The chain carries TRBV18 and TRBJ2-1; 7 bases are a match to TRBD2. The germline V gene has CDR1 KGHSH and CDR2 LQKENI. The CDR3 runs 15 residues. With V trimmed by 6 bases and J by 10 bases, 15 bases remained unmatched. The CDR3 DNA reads TGTGCCAGCTCCGCCTCGGAGGGAGGGCCCGGGGAGCAGTTCTTC. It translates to CASSASEGGPGEQFF.

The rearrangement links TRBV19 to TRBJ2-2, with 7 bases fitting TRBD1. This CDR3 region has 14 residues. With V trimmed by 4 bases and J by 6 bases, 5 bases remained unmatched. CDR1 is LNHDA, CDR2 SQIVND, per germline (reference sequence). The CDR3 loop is CASSTNRGSGELFF. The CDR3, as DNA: TGTGCCAGTAGTACTAACAGGGGCTCCGGGGAGCTGTTTTTT.

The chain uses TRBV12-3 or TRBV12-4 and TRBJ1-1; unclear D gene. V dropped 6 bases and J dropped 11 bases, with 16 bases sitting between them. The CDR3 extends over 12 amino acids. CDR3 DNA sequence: TGTGCCAGCAGGGTGACGGGTCTCGCGGCTTTCTTT. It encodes CASRVTGLAAFF.

CDR3 nucleotides: TGCAGCGTTGAAGAACAGAACACCGGGGAGCTGTTTTTT. Its protein is CSVEEQNTGELFF. This chain connects TRBV29-1 to TRBJ2-2; no reliable D call. The ends were cut back, 0 bases at V and 1 base at J, with 3 bases in the middle. Germline CDR1 SQVTM, CDR2 ANQGSEA. The CDR3 is 13 residues long.

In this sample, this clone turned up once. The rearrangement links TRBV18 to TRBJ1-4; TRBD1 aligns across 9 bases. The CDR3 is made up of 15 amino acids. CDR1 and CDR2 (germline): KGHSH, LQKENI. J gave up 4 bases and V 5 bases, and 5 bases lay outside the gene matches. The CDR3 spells CASSSPGQGNEKLFF. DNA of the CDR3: TGTGCCAGCTCATCCCCGGGACAGGGTAATGAAAAACTGTTTTTT.

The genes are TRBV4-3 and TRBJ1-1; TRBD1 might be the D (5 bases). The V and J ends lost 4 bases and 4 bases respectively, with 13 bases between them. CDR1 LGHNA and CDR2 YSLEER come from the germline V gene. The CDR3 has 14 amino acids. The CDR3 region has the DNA TGCGCCAGCAGCCCGCAGGCGGGGGGCACTGAAGCTTTCTTT. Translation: CASSPQAGGTEAFF.

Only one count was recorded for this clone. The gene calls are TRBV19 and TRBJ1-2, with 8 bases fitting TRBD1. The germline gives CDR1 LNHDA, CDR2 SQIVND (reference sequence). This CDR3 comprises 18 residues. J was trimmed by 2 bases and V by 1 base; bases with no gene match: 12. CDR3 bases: TGTGCCAGTAGTATAGGACCGGGACAGGCCGCTTTGAACTATGGCTACACCTTC. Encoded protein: CASSIGPGQAALNYGYTF.

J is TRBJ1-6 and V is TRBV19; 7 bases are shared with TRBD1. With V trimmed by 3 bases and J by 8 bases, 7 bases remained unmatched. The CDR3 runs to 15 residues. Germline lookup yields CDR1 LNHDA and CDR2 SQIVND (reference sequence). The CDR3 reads CASSILDRVDSPLHF. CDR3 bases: TGTGCCAGTAGTATTCTCGACAGGGTGGATTCACCCCTCCACTTT. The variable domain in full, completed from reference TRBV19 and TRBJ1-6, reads DGGITQSPKYLFRKEGQNVTLSCEQNLNHDAMYWYRQDPGQGLRLIYYSQIVNDFQKGDIAEGYSVSREKKESFPLTVTSAQKNPTAFYLCASSILDRVDSPLHFGNGTRLTVT.

The CDR3 sequence is CASSIHRGGNYGYTF. CDR3 bases: TGTGCCAGCAGTATACACAGGGGAGGCAACTATGGCTACACCTTC. The chain recombines TRBV6-5 with TRBJ1-2; 7 bases agree with TRBD1. CDR1 and CDR2 (germline): MNHEY, SVGAGI. V shed 5 bases, J shed 2 bases, and the junction held 8 bases outside the gene matches. CDR3 length equals 15 residues.

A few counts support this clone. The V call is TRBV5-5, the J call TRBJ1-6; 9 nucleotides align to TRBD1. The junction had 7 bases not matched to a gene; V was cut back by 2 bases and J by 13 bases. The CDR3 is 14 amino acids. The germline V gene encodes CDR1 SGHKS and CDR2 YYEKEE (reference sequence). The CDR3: CASSFTDRGKPLHF. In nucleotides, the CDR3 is TGTGCCAGCAGCTTCACGGACAGGGGCAAGCCCCTCCACTTT.

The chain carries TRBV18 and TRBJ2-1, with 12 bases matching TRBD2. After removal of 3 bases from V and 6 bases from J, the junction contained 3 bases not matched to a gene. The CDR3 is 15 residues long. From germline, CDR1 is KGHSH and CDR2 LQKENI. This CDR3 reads CASSPTSGGGNEQFF. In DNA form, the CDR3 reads TGTGCCAGCTCACCGACTAGCGGGGGTGGCAATGAGCAGTTCTTC.

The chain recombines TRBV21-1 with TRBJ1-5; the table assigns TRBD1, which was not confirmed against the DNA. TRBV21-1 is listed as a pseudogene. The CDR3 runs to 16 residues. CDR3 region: CASSRTESYSNQPQHF. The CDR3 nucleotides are TGTGCCAGCAGCAGGACAGAGTCCTATAGCAATCAGCCCCAGCATTTT.

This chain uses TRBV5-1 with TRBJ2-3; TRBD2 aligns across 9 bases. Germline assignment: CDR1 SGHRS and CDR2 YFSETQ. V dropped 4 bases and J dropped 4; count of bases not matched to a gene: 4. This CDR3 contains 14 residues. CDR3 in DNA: TGCGCCAGCAGCACGCGGGGGGGCCCAGATACGCAGTATTTT. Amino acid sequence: CASSTRGGPDTQYF.

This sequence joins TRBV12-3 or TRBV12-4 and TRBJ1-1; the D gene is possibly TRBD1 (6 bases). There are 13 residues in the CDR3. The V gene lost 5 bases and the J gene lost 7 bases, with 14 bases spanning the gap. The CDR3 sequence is CASSQQGPLEAFF. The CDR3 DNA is TGTGCCAGCAGTCAACAGGGACCCCTTGAAGCTTTCTTT.

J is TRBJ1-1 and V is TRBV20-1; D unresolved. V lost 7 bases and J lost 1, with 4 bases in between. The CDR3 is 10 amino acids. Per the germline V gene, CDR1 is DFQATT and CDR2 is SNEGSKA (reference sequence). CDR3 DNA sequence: TGCAGTGGAGAGAACACTGAAGCTTTCTTT. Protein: CSGENTEAFF.

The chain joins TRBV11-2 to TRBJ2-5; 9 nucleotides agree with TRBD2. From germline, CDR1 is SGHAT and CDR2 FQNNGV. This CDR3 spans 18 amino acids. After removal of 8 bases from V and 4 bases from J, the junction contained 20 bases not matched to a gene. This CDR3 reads CASQSLASSGTWGETQYF. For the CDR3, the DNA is TGTGCCAGCCAAAGCTTAGCGTCTAGCGGGACCTGGGGAGAGACCCAGTACTTC.

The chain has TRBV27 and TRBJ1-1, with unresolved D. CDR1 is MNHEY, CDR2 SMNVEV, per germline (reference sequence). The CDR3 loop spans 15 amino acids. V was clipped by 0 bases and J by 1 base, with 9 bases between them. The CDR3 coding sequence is TGTGCCAGCAGTTTATCATCCGCCGGGAACACTGAAGCTTTCTTT. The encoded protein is CASSLSSAGNTEAFF.

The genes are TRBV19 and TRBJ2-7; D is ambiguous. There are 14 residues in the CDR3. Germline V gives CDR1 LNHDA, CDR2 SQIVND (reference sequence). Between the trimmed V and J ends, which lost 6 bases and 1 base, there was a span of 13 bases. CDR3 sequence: CASRDDPQSYEQYF. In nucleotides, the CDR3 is TGTGCCAGTAGAGACGACCCACAGTCCTACGAGCAGTACTTC. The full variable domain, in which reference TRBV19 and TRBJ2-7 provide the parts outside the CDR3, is DGGITQSPKYLFRKEGQNVTLSCEQNLNHDAMYWYRQDPGQGLRLIYYSQIVNDFQKGDIAEGYSVSREKKESFPLTVTSAQKNPTAFYLCASRDDPQSYEQYFGPGTRLTVT.

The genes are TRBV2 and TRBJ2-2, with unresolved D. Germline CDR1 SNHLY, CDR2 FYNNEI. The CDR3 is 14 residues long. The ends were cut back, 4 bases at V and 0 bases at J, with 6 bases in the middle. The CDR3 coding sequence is TGTGCCAGCAGTGTTACACCGAACACCGGGGAGCTGTTTTTT. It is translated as CASSVTPNTGELFF.

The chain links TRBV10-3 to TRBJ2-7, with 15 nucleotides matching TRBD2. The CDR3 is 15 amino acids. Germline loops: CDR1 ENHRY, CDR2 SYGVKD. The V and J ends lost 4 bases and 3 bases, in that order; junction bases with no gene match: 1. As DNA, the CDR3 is TGTGCCATCAGTGGGACTAGCGGGGGGGTCTACGAGCAGTACTTC. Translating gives CAISGTSGGVYEQYF.